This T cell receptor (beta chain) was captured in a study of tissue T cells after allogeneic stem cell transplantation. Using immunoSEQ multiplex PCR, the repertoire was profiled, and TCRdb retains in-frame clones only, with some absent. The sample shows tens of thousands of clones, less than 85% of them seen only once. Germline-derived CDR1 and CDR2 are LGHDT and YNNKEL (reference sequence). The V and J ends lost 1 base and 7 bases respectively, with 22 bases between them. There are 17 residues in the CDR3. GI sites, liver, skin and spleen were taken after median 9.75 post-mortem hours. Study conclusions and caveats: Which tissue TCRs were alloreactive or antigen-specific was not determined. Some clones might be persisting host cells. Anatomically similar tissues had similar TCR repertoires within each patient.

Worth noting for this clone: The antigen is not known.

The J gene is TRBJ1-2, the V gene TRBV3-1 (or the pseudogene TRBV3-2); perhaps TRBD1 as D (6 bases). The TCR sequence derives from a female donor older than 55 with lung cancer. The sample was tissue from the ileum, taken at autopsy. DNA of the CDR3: TGTGCCAGCAGCCAAGTCAAGAATGGGGGCCGGGTGGGTGGCTACACCTTC. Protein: CASSQVKNGGRVGGYTF.